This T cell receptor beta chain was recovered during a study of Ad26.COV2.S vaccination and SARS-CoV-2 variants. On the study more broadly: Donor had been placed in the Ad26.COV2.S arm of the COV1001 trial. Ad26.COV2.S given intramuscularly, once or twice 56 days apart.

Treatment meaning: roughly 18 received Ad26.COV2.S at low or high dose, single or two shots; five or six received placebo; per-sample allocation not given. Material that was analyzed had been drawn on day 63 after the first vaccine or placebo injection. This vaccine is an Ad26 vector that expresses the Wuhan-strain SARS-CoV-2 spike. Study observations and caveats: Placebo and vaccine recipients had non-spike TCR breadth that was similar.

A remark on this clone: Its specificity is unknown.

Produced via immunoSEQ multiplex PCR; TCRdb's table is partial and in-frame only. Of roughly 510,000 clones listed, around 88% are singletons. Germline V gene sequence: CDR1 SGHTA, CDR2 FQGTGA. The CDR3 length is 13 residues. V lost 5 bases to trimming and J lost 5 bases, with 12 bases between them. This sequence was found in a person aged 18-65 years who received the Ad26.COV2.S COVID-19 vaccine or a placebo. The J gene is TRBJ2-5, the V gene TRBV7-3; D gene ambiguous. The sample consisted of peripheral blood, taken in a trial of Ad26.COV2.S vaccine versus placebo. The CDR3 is CASSPGTSETQYF. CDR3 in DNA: TGTGCCAGCAGCCCTGGCACCTCGGAGACCCAGTACTTC.